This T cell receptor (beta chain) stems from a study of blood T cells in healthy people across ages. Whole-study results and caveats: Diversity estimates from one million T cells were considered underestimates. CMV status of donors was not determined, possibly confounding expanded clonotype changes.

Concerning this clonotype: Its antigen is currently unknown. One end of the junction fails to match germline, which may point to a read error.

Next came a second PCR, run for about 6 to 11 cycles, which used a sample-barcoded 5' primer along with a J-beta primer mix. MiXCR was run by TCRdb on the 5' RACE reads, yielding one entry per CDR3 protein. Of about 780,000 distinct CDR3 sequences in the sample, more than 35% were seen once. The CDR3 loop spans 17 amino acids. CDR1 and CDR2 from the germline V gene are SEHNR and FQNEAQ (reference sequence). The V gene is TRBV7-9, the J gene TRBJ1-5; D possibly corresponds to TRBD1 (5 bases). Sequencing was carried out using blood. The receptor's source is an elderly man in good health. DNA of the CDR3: TGTGCTAGCAGCCGAGGGGCCGGGACGGGGAACTATCAGCCCCAGCATTTT. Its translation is CASSRGAGTGNYQPQHF.